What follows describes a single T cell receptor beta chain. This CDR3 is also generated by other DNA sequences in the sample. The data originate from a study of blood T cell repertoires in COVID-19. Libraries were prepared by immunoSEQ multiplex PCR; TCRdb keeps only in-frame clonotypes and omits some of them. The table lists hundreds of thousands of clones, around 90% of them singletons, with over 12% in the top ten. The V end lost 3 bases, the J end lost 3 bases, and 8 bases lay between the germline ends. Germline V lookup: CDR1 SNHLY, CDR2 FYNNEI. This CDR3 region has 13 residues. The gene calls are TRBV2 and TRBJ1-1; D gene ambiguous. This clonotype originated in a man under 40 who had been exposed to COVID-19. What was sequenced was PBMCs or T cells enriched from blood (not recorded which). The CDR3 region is CASSEVRDTEAFF. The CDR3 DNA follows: TGTGCCAGCAGTGAGGTACGAGACACTGAAGCTTTCTTT.